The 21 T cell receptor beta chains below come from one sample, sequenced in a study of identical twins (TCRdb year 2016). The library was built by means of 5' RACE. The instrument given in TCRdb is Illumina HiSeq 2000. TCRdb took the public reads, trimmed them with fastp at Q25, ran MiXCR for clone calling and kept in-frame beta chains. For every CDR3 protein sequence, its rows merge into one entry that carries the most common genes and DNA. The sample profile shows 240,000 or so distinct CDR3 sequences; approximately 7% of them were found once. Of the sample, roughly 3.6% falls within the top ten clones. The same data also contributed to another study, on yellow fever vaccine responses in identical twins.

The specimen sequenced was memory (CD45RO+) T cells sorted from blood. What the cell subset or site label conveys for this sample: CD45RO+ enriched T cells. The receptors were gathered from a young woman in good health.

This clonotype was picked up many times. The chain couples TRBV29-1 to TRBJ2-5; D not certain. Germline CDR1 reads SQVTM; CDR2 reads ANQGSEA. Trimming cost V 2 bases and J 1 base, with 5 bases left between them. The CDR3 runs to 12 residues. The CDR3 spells CSVEYSQETQYF. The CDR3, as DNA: TGCAGCGTTGAATATAGCCAAGAGACCCAGTACTTC.

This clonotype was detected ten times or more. The CDR3 spells CASSSRTSGGDTQYF. The CDR3 DNA reads TGTGCCAGCAGCTCGAGAACTAGCGGGGGGGATACGCAGTATTTT. The chain joins TRBV7-9 to TRBJ2-3, with TRBD2 matching 12 bases. V was pared by 4 bases and J by 6 bases, with 5 bases of the junction left unmatched. Germline values: CDR1 SEHNR, CDR2 FQNEAQ (reference sequence). This CDR3 region has 15 residues.

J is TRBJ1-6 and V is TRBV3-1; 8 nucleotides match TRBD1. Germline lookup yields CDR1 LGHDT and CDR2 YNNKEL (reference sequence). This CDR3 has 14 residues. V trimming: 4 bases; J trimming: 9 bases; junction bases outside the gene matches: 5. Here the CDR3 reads CASSRGQGASPLHF. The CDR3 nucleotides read TGTGCCAGCAGCCGAGGACAGGGTGCTTCACCCCTCCACTTT.

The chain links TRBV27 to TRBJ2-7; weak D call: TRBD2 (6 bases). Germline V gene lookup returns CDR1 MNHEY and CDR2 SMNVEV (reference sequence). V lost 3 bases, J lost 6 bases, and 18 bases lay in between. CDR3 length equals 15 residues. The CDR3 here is CASSFGRQGASEQYF. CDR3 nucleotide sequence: TGTGCCAGCAGTTTTGGGAGGCAAGGGGCGTCCGAGCAGTACTTC.

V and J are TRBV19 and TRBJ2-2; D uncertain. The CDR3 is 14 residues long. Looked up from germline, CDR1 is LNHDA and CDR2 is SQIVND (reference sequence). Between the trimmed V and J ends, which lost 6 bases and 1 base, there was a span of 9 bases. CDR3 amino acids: CASRSLLNTGELFF. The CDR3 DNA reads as TGTGCCAGTAGGTCCTTACTGAACACCGGGGAGCTGTTTTTT.

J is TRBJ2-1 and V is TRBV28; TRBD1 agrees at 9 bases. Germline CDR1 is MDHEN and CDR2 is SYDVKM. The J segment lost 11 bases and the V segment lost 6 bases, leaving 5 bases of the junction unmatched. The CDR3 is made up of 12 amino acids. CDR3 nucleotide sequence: TGTGCCAGCAGAGACAGGGGGATCAAGCAGTTCTTC. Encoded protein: CASRDRGIKQFF. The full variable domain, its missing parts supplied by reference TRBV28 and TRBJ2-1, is DVKVTQSSRYLVKRTGEKVFLECVQDMDHENMFWYRQDPGLGLRLIYFSYDVKMKEKGDIPEGYSVSREKKERFSLILESASTNQTSMYLCASRDRGIKQFFGPGTRLTVL.

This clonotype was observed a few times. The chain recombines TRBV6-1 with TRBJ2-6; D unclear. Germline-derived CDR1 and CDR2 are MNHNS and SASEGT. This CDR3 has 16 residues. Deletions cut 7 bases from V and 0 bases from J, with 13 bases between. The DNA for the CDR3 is TGTGCCAGCACCTACGGGTCGCCCTCTGGGGCCAACGTCCTGACTTTC. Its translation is CASTYGSPSGANVLTF.

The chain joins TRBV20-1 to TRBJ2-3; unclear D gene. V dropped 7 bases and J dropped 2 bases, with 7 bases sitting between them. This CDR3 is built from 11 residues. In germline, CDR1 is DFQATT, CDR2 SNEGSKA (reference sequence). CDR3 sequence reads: CSVGSTDTQYF. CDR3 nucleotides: TGCAGTGTAGGGTCCACAGATACGCAGTATTTT.

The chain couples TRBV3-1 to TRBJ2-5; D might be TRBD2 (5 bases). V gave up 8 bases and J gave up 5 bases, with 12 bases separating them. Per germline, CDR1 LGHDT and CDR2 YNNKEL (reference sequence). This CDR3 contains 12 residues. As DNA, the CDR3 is TGTGCCAGCTCGTCTCCGGGGGAGACCCAGTACTTC. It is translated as CASSSPGETQYF.

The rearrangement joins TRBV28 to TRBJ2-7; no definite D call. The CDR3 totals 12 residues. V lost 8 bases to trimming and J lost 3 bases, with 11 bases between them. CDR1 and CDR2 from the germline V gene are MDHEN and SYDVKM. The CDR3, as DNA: TGTGCCAGCGGACGGCTGAACTACGAGCAGTACTTC. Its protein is CASGRLNYEQYF.

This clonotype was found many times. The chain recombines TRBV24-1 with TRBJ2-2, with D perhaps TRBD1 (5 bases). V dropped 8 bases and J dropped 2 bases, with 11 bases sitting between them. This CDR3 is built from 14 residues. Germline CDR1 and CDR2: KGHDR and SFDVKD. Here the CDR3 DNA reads TGTGCCACCAAGGGGCCCTCAAACACCGGGGAGCTGTTTTTT. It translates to CATKGPSNTGELFF.

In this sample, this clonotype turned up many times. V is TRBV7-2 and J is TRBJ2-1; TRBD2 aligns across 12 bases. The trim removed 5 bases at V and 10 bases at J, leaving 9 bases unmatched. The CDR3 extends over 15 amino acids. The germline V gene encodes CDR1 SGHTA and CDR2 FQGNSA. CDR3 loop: CASSLTSGRRPEQFF. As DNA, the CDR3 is TGTGCCAGCAGCCTGACTAGCGGGAGACGACCCGAGCAGTTCTTC.

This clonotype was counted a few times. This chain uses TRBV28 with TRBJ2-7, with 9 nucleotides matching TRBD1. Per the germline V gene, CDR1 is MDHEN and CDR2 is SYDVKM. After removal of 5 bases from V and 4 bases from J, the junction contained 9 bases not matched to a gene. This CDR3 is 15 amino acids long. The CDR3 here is CASSTAGTGSYEQYF. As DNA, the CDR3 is TGTGCCAGCAGTACTGCCGGGACAGGGTCTTACGAGCAGTACTTC.

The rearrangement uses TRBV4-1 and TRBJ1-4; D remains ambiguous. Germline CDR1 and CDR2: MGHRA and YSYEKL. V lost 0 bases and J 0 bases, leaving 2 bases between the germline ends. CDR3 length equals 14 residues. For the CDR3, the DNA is TGCGCCAGCAGCCAAGATGCAACTAATGAAAAACTGTTTTTT. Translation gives CASSQDATNEKLFF.

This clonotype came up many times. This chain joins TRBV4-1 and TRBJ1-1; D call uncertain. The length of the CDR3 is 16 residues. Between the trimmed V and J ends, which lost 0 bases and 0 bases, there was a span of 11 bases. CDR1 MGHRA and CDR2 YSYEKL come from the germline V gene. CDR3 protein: CASSQDLADMNTEAFF. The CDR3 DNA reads TGCGCCAGCAGCCAAGATCTGGCGGATATGAACACTGAAGCTTTCTTT.

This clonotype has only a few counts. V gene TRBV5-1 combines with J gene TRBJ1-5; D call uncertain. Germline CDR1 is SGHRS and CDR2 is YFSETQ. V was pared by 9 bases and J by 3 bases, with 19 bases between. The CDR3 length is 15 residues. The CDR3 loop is CATRSRTENNQPQHF. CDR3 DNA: TGCGCCACTAGGTCTAGGACGGAGAACAATCAGCCCCAGCATTTT.

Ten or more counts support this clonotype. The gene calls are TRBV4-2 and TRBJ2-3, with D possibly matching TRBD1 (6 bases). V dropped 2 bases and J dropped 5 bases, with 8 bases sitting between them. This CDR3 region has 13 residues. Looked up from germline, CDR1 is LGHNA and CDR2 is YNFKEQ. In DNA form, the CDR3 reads TGTGCCAGCAGCCAATTACAGGGAGATACGCAGTATTTT. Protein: CASSQLQGDTQYF.

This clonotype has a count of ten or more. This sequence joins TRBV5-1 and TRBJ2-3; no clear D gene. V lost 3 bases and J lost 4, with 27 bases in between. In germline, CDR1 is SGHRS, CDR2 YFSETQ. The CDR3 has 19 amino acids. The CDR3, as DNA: TGCGCCAGCAGCTCACCTCAGCGTTATGGGATCGCCTCGTCAGATACGCAGTATTTT. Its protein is CASSSPQRYGIASSDTQYF.

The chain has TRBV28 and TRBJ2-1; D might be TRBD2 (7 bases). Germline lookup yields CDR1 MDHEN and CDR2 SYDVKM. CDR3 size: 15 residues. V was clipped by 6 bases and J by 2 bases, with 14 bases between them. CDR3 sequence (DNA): TGTGCCAGCAGGGGTCCCGGGGGGCCCTACAATGAGCAGTTCTTC. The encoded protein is CASRGPGGPYNEQFF.

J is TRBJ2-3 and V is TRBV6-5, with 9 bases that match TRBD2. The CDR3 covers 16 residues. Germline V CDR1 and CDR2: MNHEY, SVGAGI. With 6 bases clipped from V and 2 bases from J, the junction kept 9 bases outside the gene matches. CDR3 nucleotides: TGTGCCAGCAGCTATGGAGCGGGGGGTAACACAGATACGCAGTATTTT. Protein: CASSYGAGGNTDTQYF.

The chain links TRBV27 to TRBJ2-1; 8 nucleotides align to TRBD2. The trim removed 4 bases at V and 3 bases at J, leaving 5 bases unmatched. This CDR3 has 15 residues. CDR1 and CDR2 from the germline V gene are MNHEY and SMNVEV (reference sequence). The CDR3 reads CASSSGTRLYNEQFF. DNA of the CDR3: TGTGCCAGCAGTTCCGGGACTAGACTCTACAATGAGCAGTTCTTC.